Listed here is a single T cell receptor beta chain. Its matching antigen is unknown. The PCR used 60 Vbeta and 13 Jbeta primers. The table came from immunoSEQ multiplex PCR; TCRdb's copy has only in-frame clones and leaves some out. The data show 230,000 or so clones, with nearly 95% seen just once and about 1.8% held by the top ten. The data are from a study of cytomegalovirus exposure and HLA in healthy donors. About the study: In an earlier analysis, approximately 120 million unique TCR beta sequences were found from 150 million to 200 million T cells. Notes on the study in general: A few V segments could not be told apart, such as TRBV6-2 and TRBV6-3, and were left out. Looking again later, the authors saw that most CMV-associated TCR beta chains seemed HLA-restricted.

Germline V gene lookup returns CDR1 MNHEY and CDR2 SMNVEV (reference sequence). The CDR3 consists of 19 residues. The trim removed 3 bases at V and 0 bases at J, leaving 14 bases unmatched. V is TRBV27 and J is TRBJ2-7; 10 bases are a match to TRBD2. The sequence came from a girl aged 2 to 9 in good health and CMV-seronegative. Sequences were obtained from PBMCs. CDR3 sequence: CASSLGSRRTSGSSYEQYF. CDR3 DNA: TGTGCCAGCAGTTTGGGCTCCAGACGGACTAGCGGAAGCTCCTACGAGCAGTACTTC.